This T cell receptor beta chain was found in a study of cytomegalovirus exposure and HLA in healthy donors. The CDR3 runs to 14 residues. V was shortened by 0 bases and J by 4 bases, with 11 bases between the two germline ends. Germline V CDR1 and CDR2: SGHRS, YFSETQ. PCR amplification relied on 60 Vbeta primers (plus 13 Jbeta primers). Here immunoSEQ multiplex PCR was the method, and the copy in TCRdb shows in-frame clones only, minus some. Of 130,000 to 150,000 clones listed, under 85% are singletons. The rearrangement links TRBV5-1 to TRBJ2-7, with D perhaps matching TRBD1 (6 bases). The specimen was PBMCs. This TCR was recovered from a woman in her thirties or forties in good health and CMV-seropositive. CDR3 sequence: CASSLVGAGYEQYF. The DNA for the CDR3 is TGCGCCAGCAGCTTGGTGGGGGCAGGTTACGAGCAGTACTTC.